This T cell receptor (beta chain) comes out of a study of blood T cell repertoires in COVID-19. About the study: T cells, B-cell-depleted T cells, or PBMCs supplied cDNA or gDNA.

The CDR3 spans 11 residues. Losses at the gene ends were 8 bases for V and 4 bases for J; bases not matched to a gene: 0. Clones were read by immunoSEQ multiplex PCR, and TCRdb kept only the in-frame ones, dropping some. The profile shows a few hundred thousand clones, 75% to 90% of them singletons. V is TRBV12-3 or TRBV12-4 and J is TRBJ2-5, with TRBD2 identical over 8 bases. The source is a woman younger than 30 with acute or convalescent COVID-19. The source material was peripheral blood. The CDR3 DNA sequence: TGTGCCAGCGGACTAGCAGAGACCCAGTACTTC. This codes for CASGLAETQYF.